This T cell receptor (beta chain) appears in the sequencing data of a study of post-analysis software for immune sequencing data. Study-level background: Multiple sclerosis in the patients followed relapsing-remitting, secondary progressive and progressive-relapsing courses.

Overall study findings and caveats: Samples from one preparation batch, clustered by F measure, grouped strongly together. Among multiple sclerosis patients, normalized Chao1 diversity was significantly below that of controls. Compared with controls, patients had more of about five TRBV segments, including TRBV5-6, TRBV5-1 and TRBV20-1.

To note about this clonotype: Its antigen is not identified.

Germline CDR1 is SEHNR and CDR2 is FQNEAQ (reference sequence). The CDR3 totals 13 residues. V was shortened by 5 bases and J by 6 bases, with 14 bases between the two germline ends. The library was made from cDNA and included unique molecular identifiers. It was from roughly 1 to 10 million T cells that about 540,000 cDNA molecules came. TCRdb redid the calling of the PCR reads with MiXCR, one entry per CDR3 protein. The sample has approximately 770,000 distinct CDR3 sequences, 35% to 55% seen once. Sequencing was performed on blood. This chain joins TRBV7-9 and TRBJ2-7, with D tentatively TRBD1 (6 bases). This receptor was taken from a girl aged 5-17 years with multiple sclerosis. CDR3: CASSPDQGCEQYF. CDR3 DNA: TGTGCCAGCAGCCCCGACCAGGGGTGCGAGCAGTACTTC.